The present T cell receptor beta chain was sequenced within a study of T cells in localized non-small cell lung cancer. Assay used: immunoSEQ multiplex PCR; TCRdb lists only in-frame clones, some missing. Of about 72,000 clones listed, almost 85% are singletons. Germline V gene data show CDR1 as SGHAT and CDR2 as FQNNGV. Trimming removed 5 bases from V and 0 bases from J, with 16 bases in between. The CDR3 runs to 16 residues. The sequence derives from a female donor of 60 years or more with stage I lung adenocarcinoma. The gene calls are TRBV11-2 and TRBJ1-2; no clear D. This material consisted of peripheral blood, taken before any cancer treatment. The CDR3 reads CASSQGPYPTNYGYTF. CDR3 sequence (DNA): TGTGCCAGCAGCCAAGGGCCCTACCCGACTAACTATGGCTACACCTTC.